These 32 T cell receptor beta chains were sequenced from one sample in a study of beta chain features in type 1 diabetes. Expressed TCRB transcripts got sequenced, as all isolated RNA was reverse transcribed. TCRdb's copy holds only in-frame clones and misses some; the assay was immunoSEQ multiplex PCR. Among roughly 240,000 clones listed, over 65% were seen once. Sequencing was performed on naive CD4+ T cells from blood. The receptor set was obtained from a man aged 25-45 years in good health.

This chain's CDR3 is CASSQSTGTSYEQYF. The CDR3 DNA reads as TGCGCCAGCAGCCAGTCCACCGGGACCAGCTACGAGCAGTACTTC. The chain employs TRBV4-3 and TRBJ2-7; tentatively, D is TRBD1 or TRBD2 (5 bases each). Trimming pared 3 bases from V and 3 bases from J, leaving 15 bases between. CDR1 is LGHNA and CDR2 is YSLEER in the germline V gene. This CDR3 has 15 residues.

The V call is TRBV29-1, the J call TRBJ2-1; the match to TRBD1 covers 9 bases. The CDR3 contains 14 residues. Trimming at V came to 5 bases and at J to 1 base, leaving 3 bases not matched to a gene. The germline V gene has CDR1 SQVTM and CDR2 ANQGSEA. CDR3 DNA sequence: TGCAGCGTTCCACAGGGGGCGTCCTACAATGAGCAGTTCTTC. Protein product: CSVPQGASYNEQFF.

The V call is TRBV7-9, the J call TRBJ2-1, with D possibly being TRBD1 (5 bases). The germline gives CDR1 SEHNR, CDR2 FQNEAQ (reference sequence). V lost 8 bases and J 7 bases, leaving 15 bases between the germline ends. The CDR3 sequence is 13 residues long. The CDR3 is CASRARAGNEQFF. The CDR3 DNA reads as TGTGCCAGCCGGGCTCGTGCAGGGAATGAGCAGTTCTTC. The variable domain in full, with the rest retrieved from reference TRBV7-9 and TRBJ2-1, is DTGVSQNPRHKITKRGQNVTFRCDPISEHNRLYWYRQTLGQGPEFLTYFQNEAQLEKSRLLSDRFSAERPKGSFSTLEIQRTEQGDSAMYLCASRARAGNEQFFGPGTRLTVL.

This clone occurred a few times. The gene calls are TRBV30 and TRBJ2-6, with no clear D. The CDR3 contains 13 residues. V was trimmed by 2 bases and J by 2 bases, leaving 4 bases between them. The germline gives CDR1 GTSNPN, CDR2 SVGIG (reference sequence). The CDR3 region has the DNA TGTGCCTGGAGTACCCCTGGGGCCAACGTCCTGACTTTC. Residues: CAWSTPGANVLTF.

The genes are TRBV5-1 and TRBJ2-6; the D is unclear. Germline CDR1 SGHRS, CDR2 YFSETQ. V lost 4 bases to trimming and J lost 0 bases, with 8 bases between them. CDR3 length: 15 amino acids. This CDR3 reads CASSPGASGANVLTF. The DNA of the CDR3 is TGCGCCAGCAGCCCCGGCGCCTCTGGGGCCAACGTCCTGACTTTC. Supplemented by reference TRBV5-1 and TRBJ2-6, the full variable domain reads KAGVTQTPRYLIKTRGQQVTLSCSPISGHRSVSWYQQTPGQGLQFLFEYFSETQRNKGNFPGRFSGRQFSNSRSEMNVSTLELGDSALYLCASSPGASGANVLTFGAGSRLTVL.

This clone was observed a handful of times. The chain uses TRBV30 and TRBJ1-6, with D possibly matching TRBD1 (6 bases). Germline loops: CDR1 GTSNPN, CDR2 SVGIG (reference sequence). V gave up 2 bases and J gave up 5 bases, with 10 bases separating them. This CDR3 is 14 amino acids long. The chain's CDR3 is CAWSLGHDNSPLHF. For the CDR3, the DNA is TGTGCCTGGAGTCTGGGACACGATAATTCACCCCTCCACTTT.

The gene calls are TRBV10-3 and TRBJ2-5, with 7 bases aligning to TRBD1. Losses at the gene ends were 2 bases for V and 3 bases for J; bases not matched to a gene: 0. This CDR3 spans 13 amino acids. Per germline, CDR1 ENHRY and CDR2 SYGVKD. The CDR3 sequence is CAISEGQEETQYF. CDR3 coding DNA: TGTGCCATCAGTGAGGGACAGGAAGAGACCCAGTACTTC.

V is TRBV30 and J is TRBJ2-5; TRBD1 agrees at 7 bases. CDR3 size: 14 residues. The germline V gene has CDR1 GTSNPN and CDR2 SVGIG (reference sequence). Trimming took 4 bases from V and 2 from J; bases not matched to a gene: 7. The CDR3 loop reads CAWNTGQLQETQYF. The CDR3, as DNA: TGTGCCTGGAATACGGGACAGCTACAAGAGACCCAGTACTTC.

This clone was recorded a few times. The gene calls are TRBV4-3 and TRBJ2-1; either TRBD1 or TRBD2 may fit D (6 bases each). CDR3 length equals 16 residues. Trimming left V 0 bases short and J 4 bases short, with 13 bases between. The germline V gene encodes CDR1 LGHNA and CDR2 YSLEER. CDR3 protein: CASSQDGGTLYNEQFF. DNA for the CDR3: TGCGCCAGCAGCCAAGATGGCGGGACATTGTACAATGAGCAGTTCTTC.

CDR3 sequence (DNA): TGTGCCTGGAGCGAACAGGGGGCAAAGCCCCAGCATTTT. It specifies CAWSEQGAKPQHF. V usage is TRBV30 and J usage is TRBJ1-5, with 9 bases identical to TRBD1. The CDR3 extends over 13 amino acids. The trim removed 3 bases at V and 8 bases at J, leaving 5 bases unmatched. Germline CDR1 GTSNPN, CDR2 SVGIG (reference sequence). Full variable domain (rest looked up from reference TRBV30 and TRBJ1-5): SQTIHQWPATLVQPVGSPLSLECTVEGTSNPNLYWYRQAAGRGLQLLFYSVGIGQISSEVPQNLSASRPQDRQFILSSKKLLLSDSGFYLCAWSEQGAKPQHFGDGTRLSIL.

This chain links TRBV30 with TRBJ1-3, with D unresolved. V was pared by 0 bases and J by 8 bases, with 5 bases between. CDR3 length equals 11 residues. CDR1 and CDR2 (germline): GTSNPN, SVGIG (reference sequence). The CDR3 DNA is TGTGCCTGGAGTGTGGGCCACACCATATATTTT. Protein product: CAWSVGHTIYF.

CDR3 nucleotides: TGTGCCTGGAGTGTCCTCAGAGTTTCCTATGGCTACACCTTC. Amino acid sequence: CAWSVLRVSYGYTF. The chain combines TRBV30 with TRBJ1-2; D remains unclear. The CDR3 consists of 14 residues. CDR1 and CDR2 from the germline V gene are GTSNPN and SVGIG (reference sequence). V lost 0 bases to trimming and J lost 4 bases, with 12 bases between them.

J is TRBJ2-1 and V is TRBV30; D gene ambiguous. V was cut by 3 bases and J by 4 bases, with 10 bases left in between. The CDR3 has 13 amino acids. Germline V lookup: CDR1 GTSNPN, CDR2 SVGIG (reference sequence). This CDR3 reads CAWRDGGYNEQFF. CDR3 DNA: TGTGCCTGGAGGGACGGCGGATACAATGAGCAGTTCTTC.

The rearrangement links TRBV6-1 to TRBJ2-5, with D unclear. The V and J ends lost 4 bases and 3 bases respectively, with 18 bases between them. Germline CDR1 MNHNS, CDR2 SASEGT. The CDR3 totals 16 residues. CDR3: CASSASVSIQKETQYF. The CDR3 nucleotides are TGTGCCAGCAGTGCCTCGGTGTCGATACAAAAAGAGACCCAGTACTTC.

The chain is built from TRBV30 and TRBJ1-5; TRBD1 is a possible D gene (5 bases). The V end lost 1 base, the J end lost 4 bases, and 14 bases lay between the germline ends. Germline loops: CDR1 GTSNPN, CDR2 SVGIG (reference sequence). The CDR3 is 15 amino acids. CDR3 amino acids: CAWSGRGAFNQPQHF. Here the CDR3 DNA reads TGTGCCTGGAGTGGGAGGGGCGCATTTAATCAGCCCCAGCATTTT.

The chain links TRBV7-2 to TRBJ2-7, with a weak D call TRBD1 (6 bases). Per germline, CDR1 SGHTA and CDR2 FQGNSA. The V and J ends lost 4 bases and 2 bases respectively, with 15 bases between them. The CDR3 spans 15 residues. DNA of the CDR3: TGTGCCAGCAGCTATTCCCCCAGGGGCCCCTACGAGCAGTACTTC. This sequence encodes CASSYSPRGPYEQYF. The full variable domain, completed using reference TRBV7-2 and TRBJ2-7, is GAGVSQSPSNKVTEKGKDVELRCDPISGHTALYWYRQSLGQGLEFLIYFQGNSAPDKSGLPSDRFSAERTGGSVSTLTIQRTQQEDSAVYLCASSYSPRGPYEQYFGPGTRLTVT.

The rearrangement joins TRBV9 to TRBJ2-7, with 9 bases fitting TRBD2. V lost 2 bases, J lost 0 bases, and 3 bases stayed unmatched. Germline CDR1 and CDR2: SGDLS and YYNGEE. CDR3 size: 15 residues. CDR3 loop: CASSVSGGFSYEQYF. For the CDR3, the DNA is TGTGCCAGCAGCGTTAGCGGGGGCTTCTCCTACGAGCAGTACTTC.

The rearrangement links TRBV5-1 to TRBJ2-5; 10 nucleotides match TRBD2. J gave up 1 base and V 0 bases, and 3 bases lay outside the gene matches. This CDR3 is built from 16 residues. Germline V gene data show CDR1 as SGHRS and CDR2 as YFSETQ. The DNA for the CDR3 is TGCGCCAGCAGCTTGGCTAGACTAGCGGGCCAAGAGACCCAGTACTTC. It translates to CASSLARLAGQETQYF.

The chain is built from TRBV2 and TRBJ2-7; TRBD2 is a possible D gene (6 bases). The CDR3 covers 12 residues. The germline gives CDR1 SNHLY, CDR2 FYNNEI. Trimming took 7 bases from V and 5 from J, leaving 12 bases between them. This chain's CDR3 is CASTGEAHEQYF. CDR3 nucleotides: TGTGCCAGCACCGGGGAGGCCCACGAGCAGTACTTC.

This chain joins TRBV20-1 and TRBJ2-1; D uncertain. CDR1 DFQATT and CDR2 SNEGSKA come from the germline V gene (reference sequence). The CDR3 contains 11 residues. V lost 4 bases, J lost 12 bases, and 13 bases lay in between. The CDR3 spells CSAISGRGQFF. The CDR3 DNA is TGCAGTGCTATAAGTGGGCGTGGGCAGTTCTTC.

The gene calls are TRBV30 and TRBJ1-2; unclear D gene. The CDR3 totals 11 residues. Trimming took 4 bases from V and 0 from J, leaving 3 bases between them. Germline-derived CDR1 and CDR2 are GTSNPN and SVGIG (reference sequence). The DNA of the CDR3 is TGTGCCTGGACAGCTAACTATGGCTACACCTTC. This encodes CAWTANYGYTF.

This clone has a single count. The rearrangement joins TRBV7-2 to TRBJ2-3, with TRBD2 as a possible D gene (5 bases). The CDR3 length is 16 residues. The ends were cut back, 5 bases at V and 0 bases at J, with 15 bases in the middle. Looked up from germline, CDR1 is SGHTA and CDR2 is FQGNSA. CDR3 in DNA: TGTGCCAGCAGCCCGAGAGGCGGGTCAAGCACAGATACGCAGTATTTT. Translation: CASSPRGGSSTDTQYF.

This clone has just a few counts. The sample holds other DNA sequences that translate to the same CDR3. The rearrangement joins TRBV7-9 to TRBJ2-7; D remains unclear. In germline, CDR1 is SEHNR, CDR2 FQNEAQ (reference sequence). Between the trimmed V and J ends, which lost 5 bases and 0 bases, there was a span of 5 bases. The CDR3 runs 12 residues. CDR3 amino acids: CASSPSSYEQYF. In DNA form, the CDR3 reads TGTGCCAGCAGCCCTAGCTCCTACGAGCAGTACTTC.

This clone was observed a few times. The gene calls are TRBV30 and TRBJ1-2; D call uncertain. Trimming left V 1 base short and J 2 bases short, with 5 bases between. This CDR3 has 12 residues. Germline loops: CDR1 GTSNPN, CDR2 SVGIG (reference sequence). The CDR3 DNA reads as TGTGCCTGGAGTGGGGGAAACTATGGCTACACCTTC. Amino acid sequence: CAWSGGNYGYTF. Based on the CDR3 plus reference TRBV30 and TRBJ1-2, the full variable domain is SQTIHQWPATLVQPVGSPLSLECTVEGTSNPNLYWYRQAAGRGLQLLFYSVGIGQISSEVPQNLSASRPQDRQFILSSKKLLLSDSGFYLCAWSGGNYGYTFGSGTRLTVV.

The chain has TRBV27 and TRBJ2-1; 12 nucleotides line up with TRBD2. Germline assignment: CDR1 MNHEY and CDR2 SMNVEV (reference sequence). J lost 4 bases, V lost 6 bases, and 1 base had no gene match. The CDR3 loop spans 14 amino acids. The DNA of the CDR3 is TGTGCCAGCAGAACTAGCGGGAGGTACAATGAGCAGTTCTTC. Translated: CASRTSGRYNEQFF.

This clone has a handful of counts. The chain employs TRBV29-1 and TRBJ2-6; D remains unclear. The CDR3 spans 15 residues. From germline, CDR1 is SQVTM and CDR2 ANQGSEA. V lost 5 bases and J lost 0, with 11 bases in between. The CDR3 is CSVPGLGSGANVLTF. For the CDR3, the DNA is TGCAGCGTTCCCGGGCTGGGCTCTGGGGCCAACGTCCTGACTTTC.

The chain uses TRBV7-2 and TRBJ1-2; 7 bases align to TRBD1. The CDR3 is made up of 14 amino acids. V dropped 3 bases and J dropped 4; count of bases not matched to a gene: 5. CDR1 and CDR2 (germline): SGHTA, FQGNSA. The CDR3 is CASSLRDSLYGYTF. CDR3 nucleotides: TGTGCCAGCAGCTTGAGGGACAGCCTCTATGGCTACACCTTC.

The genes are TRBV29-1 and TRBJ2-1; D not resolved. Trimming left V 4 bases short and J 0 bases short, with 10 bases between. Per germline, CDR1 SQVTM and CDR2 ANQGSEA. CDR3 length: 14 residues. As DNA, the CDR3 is TGCAGCGTTGGGCCGCCGAGCTCCTACAATGAGCAGTTCTTC. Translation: CSVGPPSSYNEQFF.

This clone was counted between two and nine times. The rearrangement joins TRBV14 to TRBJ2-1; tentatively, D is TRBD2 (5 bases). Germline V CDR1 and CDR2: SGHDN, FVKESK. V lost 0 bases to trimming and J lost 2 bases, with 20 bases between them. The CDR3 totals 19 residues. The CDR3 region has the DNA TGTGCCAGCAGCCAAGATGAAGCGGCATACCTCGGAGCCTACAATGAGCAGTTCTTC. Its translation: CASSQDEAAYLGAYNEQFF.

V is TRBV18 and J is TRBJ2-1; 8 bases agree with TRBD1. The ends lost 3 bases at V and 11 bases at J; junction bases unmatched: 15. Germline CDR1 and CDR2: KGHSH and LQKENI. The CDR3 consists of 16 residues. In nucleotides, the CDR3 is TGTGCCAGCTCACCTCCTGGGACAGGTCAATCGGTACAGCAGTTCTTC. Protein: CASSPPGTGQSVQQFF.

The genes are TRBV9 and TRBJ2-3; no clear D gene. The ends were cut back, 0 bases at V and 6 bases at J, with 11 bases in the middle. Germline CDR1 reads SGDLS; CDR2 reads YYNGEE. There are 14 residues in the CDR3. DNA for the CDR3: TGTGCCAGCAGCGTAGAGGTGTATTGGGATACGCAGTATTTT. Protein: CASSVEVYWDTQYF.

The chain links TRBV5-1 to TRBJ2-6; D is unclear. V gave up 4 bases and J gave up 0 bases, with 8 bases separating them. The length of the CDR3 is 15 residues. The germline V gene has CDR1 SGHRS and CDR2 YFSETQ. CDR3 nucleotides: TGCGCCAGCAGCGTTGCTCACTCTGGGGCCAACGTCCTGACTTTC. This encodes CASSVAHSGANVLTF.